The sequence of this T cell receptor beta chain was determined in a study of cytomegalovirus exposure and HLA in healthy donors. PCR employed 60 Vbeta and 13 Jbeta primers. Repertoires were generated with immunoSEQ multiplex PCR, while TCRdb's copy carries only in-frame clones and drops some. The sample consists of 150,000 or so clones, around 83% of them appearing once. Trimming removed 7 bases from V and 0 bases from J, with 10 bases in between. CDR1 MNHNS and CDR2 SASEGT come from the germline V gene. CDR3 size: 14 residues. The rearrangement joins TRBV6-1 to TRBJ2-1, with D tentatively TRBD2 (6 bases). The material sequenced was PBMCs. The TCR originated in a man aged 45-65 years in good health and CMV-seropositive. The chain's CDR3 is CASTHGGSYNEQFF. The CDR3 DNA follows: TGTGCCAGCACCCACGGGGGCTCCTACAATGAGCAGTTCTTC.